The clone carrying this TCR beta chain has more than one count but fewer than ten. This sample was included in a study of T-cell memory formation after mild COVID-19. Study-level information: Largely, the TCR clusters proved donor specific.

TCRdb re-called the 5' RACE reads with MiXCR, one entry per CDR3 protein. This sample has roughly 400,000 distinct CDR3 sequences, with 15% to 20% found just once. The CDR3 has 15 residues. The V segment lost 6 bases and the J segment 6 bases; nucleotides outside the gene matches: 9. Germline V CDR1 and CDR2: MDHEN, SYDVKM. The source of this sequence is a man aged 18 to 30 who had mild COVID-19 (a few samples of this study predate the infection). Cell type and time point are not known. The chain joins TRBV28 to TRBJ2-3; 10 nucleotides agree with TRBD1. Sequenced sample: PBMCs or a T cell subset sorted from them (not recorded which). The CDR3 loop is CASSLRDRGWDTQYF. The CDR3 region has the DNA TGTGCCAGCAGCCTCCGGGACAGGGGTTGGGATACGCAGTATTTT.